This TCR beta chain appears in the sequencing data of a study of CD8 T cells in Susac syndrome (dated by TCRdb to the late 2010s). With regard to the full study: Of the Susac syndrome patients who were sequenced, eight or nine were in clinical remission while 5 or 6 had clinically active disease. At the time of blood withdrawal, Susac syndrome patients were either therapy-naive, taking corticosteroids (with some also receiving IVIg), or on IVIg alone. The study used repertoire sequencing to test whether antigen drove CD8+ T cell activation and differentiation in Susac syndrome.

Findings and caveats that apply to the study as a whole: The CD4+ T cell repertoire of patients with Susac syndrome showed no detectable clonal expansion. The study acknowledged that relatively few individuals were included in the TCR sequencing and HLA analysis.

Peripheral blood CD8+ and CD4+ T cells from healthy donors, Susac syndrome patients and multiple sclerosis patients were profiled by high-throughput TCR beta sequencing. The Susac syndrome patients fulfilled recently defined diagnostic criteria for definite or probable disease. Bulk CD8+ and CD4+ T cells were purified by magnetic negative isolation, whereas CD8+ TEMRA cells were enriched by FACS. Blood was collected in EDTA tubes and processed within 24 hours, with PBMCs isolated through density gradient centrifugation. PBMCs destined for TCR sequencing were cryopreserved in liquid nitrogen and later thawed in a 37 °C water bath. A purity of at least 90% was achieved for sorted or isolated CD4+, CD8+ and CD8+ TEMRA cells. This clonotype was observed a single time. Its antigen is still unknown. Qualities for individual bases were not recorded, and no much larger clone is one base off. One read represents weak support.

RNA was extracted using the RNeasy kit, and about 0.5 to 1 ug of the RNA was reverse transcribed with random hexamers. The immunoSEQ multiplex PCR assay, which covers 54 Vbeta and 13 Jbeta segments, was used to amplify TCR beta CDR3 regions. Bias from PCR amplification was corrected by using a synthetic template baseline for primer optimization and for computational correction. On the authors' methods: Reads were assigned to V, D and J genes according to IMGT and analyzed in immunoSEQ Analyzer, with only productive sequences retained. To calculate clonality, Shannon entropy was normalized by log2 of the number of productive unique sequences and then subtracted from one. For each patient and control, public and private clones were evaluated among the 100 most prevalent clones. A clone was defined as Susac-specific if it was absent from the healthy and MS cohorts, from some 1,100 published viral clones and from other ImmuneACCESS disease sequences. TCRdb itself trimmed the public reads at Q25 with fastp, ran MiXCR and retained productive beta chains. Here each entry gathers all rows of one CDR3 protein and keeps the most common genes and DNA. It is TCRdb's table, rather than the study itself, that gives the V and J calls and clone size. In all, the sample holds about 140,000 distinct CDR3 sequences, and 95% of those were seen once. Around 0.15% of the sample rests with the top ten.

The CDR3 measures 16 amino acids from cysteine to phenylalanine. The entry retains the CDR3 DNA only, 48 bases that are in frame from base 1. V and J are trimmed by 5 bases and 1 base, and the gene matches miss 7 bases of the junction. Sequences LGHNT (CDR1) and FRNRAP (CDR2) are obtained from the germline V gene. The sequencing sample was made of CD4+ T cells from PBMCs. This clonotype was obtained from a human donor with Susac syndrome. Rearrangement joined TRBV12-5 to TRBJ2-2; 7 of the junction bases match TRBD2. The nucleotides read TGTGCTAGTGGTATCCCACTAGCGCTGAACACCGGGGAGCTGTTTTTT. Its protein reads: CASGIPLALNTGELFF.